This T cell receptor beta chain was identified during a study of blood T cell repertoires in COVID-19. About the study: T cells, B-cell-depleted T cells, or PBMCs provided the cDNA or gDNA that served as material.

The CDR3 runs 14 residues. Germline lookup yields CDR1 SNHLY and CDR2 FYNNEI. Clones were read by immunoSEQ multiplex PCR, and TCRdb kept only the in-frame ones, dropping some. The sample holds about 320,000 clones, 80% to 90% seen once. This receptor was identified in a woman aged 45 to 65 with acute or convalescent COVID-19. The rearrangement uses TRBV2 and TRBJ2-3, with a possible D match to TRBD1 (6 bases). The material sequenced was peripheral blood. CDR3 sequence: CATGVYGSTDTQYF. The CDR3, as DNA: TGTGCGACAGGCGTGTACGGGTCCACAGATACGCAGTATTTT.